Presented here are 2 T cell receptor beta chains from one specimen sequenced in a study of blood T cell repertoires in COVID-19. Sequencing was performed with immunoSEQ multiplex PCR; in TCRdb, only in-frame clones are kept and a portion is missing. Here the sample spans 410,000 or so clones, about 89% being singletons. Input material: peripheral blood. The receptors originated from a woman aged 40 to 55 with COVID-19, enrolled during active disease.

Regarding this clone: Relative to the germline gene, one junction end is altered; a read error may explain this. This rearrangement joins TRBV6-1 to TRBJ1-2; D is perhaps TRBD1 (5 bases). CDR3 size: 11 residues. Germline V gene sequence: CDR1 MNHNS, CDR2 SASEGT. The CDR3 sequence is CASSSQVLRLF. The CDR3 nucleotides read TGTGCCAGCAGCTCACAGGTTCTCCGCCTCTTC.

V gene TRBV5-6 combines with J gene TRBJ2-5; 11 nucleotides agree with TRBD1. V lost 5 bases, J lost 8 bases, and 11 bases stayed unmatched. Germline V gives CDR1 SGHDT, CDR2 YYEEEE. This CDR3 is 15 amino acids long. CDR3 loop: CASSLPGTGGHTQYF. CDR3 DNA: TGTGCCAGCAGTCTACCCGGGACAGGGGGGCATACCCAGTACTTC.